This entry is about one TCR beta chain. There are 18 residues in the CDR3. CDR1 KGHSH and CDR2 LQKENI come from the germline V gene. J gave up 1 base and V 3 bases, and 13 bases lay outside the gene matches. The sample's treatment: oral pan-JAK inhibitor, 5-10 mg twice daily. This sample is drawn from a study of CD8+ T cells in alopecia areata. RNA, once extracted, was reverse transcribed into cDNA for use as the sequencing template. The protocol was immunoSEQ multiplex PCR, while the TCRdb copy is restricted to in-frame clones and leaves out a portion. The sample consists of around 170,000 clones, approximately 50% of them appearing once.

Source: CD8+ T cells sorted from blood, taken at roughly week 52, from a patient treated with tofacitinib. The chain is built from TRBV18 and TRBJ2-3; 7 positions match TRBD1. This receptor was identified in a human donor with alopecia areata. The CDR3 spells CASSPLLLTGSGTDTQYF. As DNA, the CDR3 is TGTGCCAGCTCACCTCTCCTCCTGACAGGGTCTGGCACAGATACGCAGTATTTT.